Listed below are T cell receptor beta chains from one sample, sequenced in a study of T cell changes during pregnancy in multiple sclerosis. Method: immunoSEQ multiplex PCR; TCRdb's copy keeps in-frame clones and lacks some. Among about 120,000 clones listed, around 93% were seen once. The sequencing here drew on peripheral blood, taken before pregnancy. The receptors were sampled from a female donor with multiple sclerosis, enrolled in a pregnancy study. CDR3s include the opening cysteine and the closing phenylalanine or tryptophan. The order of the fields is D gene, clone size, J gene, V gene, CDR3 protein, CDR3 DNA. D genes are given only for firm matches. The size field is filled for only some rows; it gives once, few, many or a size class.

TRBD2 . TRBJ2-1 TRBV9 CASSPSSSGGLYNEQFF TGTGCCAGCAGCCCTAGTTCTAGCGGGGGTCTTTACAATGAGCAGTTCTTC
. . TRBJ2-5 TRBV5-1 CASSLGAQGGQETQYF TGCGCCAGCAGCTTGGGAGCGCAGGGAGGCCAGGAGACCCAGTACTTC
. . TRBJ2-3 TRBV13 CASSFSPDTQYF TGTGCCAGCAGCTTCTCCCCAGATACGCAGTATTTT
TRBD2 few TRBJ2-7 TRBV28 CASSTLGGGFSYEQYF TGTGCCAGCAGTACTCTCGGGGGGGGTTTCTCCTACGAGCAGTACTTC
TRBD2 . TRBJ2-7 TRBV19 CASSSPGLAGSYEQYF TGTGCCAGTAGTTCACCGGGACTAGCGGGCTCCTACGAGCAGTACTTC
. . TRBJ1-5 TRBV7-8 CASGLGASSLNQPQHF TGTGCCAGCGGGCTGGGCGCAAGCTCACTCAATCAGCCCCAGCATTTT
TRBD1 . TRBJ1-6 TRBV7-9 CASSPDRPVSPLHF TGTGCCAGCAGCCCGGACAGGCCGGTTTCGCCCCTCCACTTT
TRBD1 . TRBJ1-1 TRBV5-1 CASSFGDRLLNTEAFF TGCGCCAGCAGCTTCGGGGACAGGCTACTGAACACTGAAGCTTTCTTT
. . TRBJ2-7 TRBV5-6 CASSQGLMSSYEQYF TGTGCCAGCAGCCAGGGACTGATGAGCTCCTACGAGCAGTACTTC
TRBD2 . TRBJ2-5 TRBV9 CASSTGTSSQAQYF TGTGCCAGCAGCACAGGGACTAGCAGTCAGGCCCAGTACTTC
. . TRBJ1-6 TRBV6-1 CASSELGGYNSPLHF TGTGCCAGCAGTGAATTGGGAGGATATAATTCACCCCTCCACTTT
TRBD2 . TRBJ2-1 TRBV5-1 CASRVGLAVDEQFF TGCGCCAGCAGGGTGGGACTAGCGGTCGATGAGCAGTTCTTC
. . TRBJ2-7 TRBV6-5 CASSSPGGYEQYF TGTGCCAGCAGTTCCCCAGGGGGGTACGAGCAGTACTTC